These 25 T cell receptor beta chains originate from one sample sequenced in a study of technical replicates of blood from four donors listed by TCRdb under 2017. Receptor libraries were prepared by the immunoSEQ multiplex PCR assay. Here the immuneACCESS table is served through TCRdb, limited to in-frame sequences with V and J called. Missing clones are a known gap in these copies; in checked studies unresolved V genes cover under half, and the rest lacks a known reason. The sample table holds approximately 70,000 clones, of which roughly nine tenths were seen once. The ten top clones hold less than 0.4% of the sample. Sequencing was carried out using T cells isolated from PBMCs. These receptors all come from a human donor in good health. Some clones in this sample may be carry-over from other donors' samples.

CDR3 sequence (DNA): TGTGCCAGCAGTTCGACCCGGGACAGCAGGGGTCAAAAAGATGAATATAGCAATCAGCCCCAGCATTTT. Encoded protein: CASSSTRDSRGQKDEYSNQPQHF. The V gene is TRBV27, the J gene TRBJ1-5; 7 bases fit TRBD1. The ends lost 4 bases at V and 0 bases at J; junction bases unmatched: 27. This CDR3 is built from 23 residues. CDR1 and CDR2 (germline): MNHEY, SMNVEV (reference sequence).

This clone was detected only once. A junction end diverges from the germline sequence, so it may reflect a read error. CDR3 nucleotides: TGCGCCAGCAACCAAAACCCTACAGGGACTGGAAACACCATATATTTT. Protein: CASNQNPTGTGNTIYF. The chain employs TRBV4-1 and TRBJ1-3; TRBD1 might be the D (6 bases). Germline loops: CDR1 MGHRA, CDR2 YSYEKL. This CDR3 comprises 16 residues.

The rearrangement joins TRBV30 to TRBJ2-1, with 9 bases that match TRBD1. V lost 2 bases, J lost 4 bases, and 3 bases stayed unmatched. This CDR3 region has 14 residues. Germline V gene data show CDR1 as GTSNPN and CDR2 as SVGIG (reference sequence). CDR3 bases: TGTGCCTGGAGTACCGGACAGGGGTACAATGAGCAGTTCTTC. Encoded protein: CAWSTGQGYNEQFF. Filled out from reference TRBV30 and TRBJ2-1, the complete variable domain reads SQTIHQWPATLVQPVGSPLSLECTVEGTSNPNLYWYRQAAGRGLQLLFYSVGIGQISSEVPQNLSASRPQDRQFILSSKKLLLSDSGFYLCAWSTGQGYNEQFFGPGTRLTVL.

This chain joins TRBV4-1 and TRBJ2-7; perhaps TRBD2 as D (6 bases). CDR3 length: 15 amino acids. V lost 3 bases and J 2 bases, leaving 14 bases between the germline ends. Germline-derived CDR1 and CDR2 are MGHRA and YSYEKL. This CDR3 reads CASSQVPGLTYEQYF. Written as DNA, the CDR3 is TGCGCCAGCAGCCAGGTACCGGGACTTACCTACGAGCAGTACTTC.

The count of this clone is one. The genes are TRBV27 and TRBJ1-1; tentative D call: TRBD1 (6 bases). Trimming took 7 bases from V and 1 from J, leaving 16 bases between them. The CDR3 covers 15 residues. CDR1 is MNHEY, CDR2 SMNVEV, per germline (reference sequence). The CDR3 protein is CASILLGASNTEAFF. As DNA, the CDR3 is TGTGCCAGCATCCTCCTGGGGGCCTCGAACACTGAAGCTTTCTTT.

V gene TRBV11-3 combines with J gene TRBJ2-5, with D possibly being TRBD1 (5 bases). Trimming removed 5 bases from V and 4 bases from J, with 17 bases in between. Germline-derived CDR1 and CDR2 are SGHNT and YENEEA. This CDR3 spans 15 amino acids. In DNA form, the CDR3 reads TGTGCCAGCAGCGGGTTCGGGCCGCAGGGAGAGACCCAGTACTTC. Translating it yields CASSGFGPQGETQYF.

The chain recombines TRBV5-5 with TRBJ1-5; tentative D call: TRBD1 (6 bases). V was clipped by 5 bases and J by 4 bases, with 16 bases between them. Germline values: CDR1 SGHKS, CDR2 YYEKEE (reference sequence). The CDR3 sequence is 15 residues long. This CDR3 is CASSPRGGQNQPQHF. CDR3 bases: TGTGCCAGCAGTCCCCGGGGGGGCCAAAATCAGCCCCAGCATTTT.

This sequence joins TRBV11-2 and TRBJ2-5, with D possibly TRBD2 on 6 matching bases. This CDR3 is built from 16 residues. V lost 1 base and J 5 bases, leaving 17 bases between the germline ends. Germline CDR1 and CDR2: SGHAT and FQNNGV. CDR3 in DNA: TGTGCCAGCAGCTTAGTCTCCGGGAGTATTGGTGAGACCCAGTACTTC. As protein: CASSLVSGSIGETQYF.

V gene TRBV28 combines with J gene TRBJ2-3, with D possibly TRBD1 on 6 matching bases. Trimming stripped 3 bases from V and 2 bases from J, with 15 bases between. The CDR3 has 16 amino acids. CDR1 MDHEN and CDR2 SYDVKM come from the germline V gene. The DNA of the CDR3 is TGTGCCAGCAGTTTTTTTGGGGGCGAATACACAGATACGCAGTATTTT. This gives the protein CASSFFGGEYTDTQYF. The full variable domain, its missing parts supplied by reference TRBV28 and TRBJ2-3, is DVKVTQSSRYLVKRTGEKVFLECVQDMDHENMFWYRQDPGLGLRLIYFSYDVKMKEKGDIPEGYSVSREKKERFSLILESASTNQTSMYLCASSFFGGEYTDTQYFGPGTRLTVL.

This clone was observed a single time. This chain joins TRBV5-6 and TRBJ2-7, with 7 nucleotides matching TRBD2. CDR3 length: 15 amino acids. Germline CDR1 and CDR2: SGHDT and YYEEEE. J lost 0 bases, V lost 2 bases, and 5 bases had no gene match. The CDR3: CASSFERGRSYEQYF. The DNA of the CDR3 is TGTGCCAGCAGCTTTGAGCGGGGACGCTCCTACGAGCAGTACTTC.

This clone was recorded only once. The V gene is TRBV12-5, the J gene TRBJ2-7; 7 bases fit TRBD2. The CDR3 loop spans 18 amino acids. The J segment lost 4 bases and the V segment lost 4 bases, leaving 19 bases of the junction unmatched. Germline-derived CDR1 and CDR2 are LGHNT and FRNRAP. The CDR3 loop is CASGSVNMVRGRSYEQYF. The CDR3 DNA sequence: TGTGCTAGTGGTTCTGTTAATATGGTGCGCGGGAGATCTTACGAGCAGTACTTC. Full variable domain (missing parts from reference TRBV12-5 and TRBJ2-7): DARVTQTPRHKVTEMGQEVTMRCQPILGHNTVFWYRQTMMQGLELLAYFRNRAPLDDSGMPKDRFSAEMPDATLATLKIQPSEPRDSAVYFCASGSVNMVRGRSYEQYFGPGTRLTVT.

The chain has TRBV7-9 and TRBJ2-5, with D perhaps TRBD2 (5 bases). TRBJ2-7 matches the DNA end more closely, so the J call is doubtful. The CDR3 has 14 amino acids. Germline CDR1 reads SEHNR; CDR2 reads FQNEAQ (reference sequence). The CDR3 here is CASSLGPGSYEQYF. The CDR3 DNA reads TGTGCCAGCAGCTTAGGTCCGGGGTCCTACGAGCAGTACTTC.

In its sample, this clone was seen once. The V and J genes are TRBV30 and TRBJ2-7, with a weak D call TRBD2 (5 bases). Deletions cut 2 bases from V and 0 bases from J, with 8 bases between. CDR3 length: 13 amino acids. Germline V gene sequence: CDR1 GTSNPN, CDR2 SVGIG (reference sequence). CDR3: CAWSTGSSYEQYF. Written as DNA, the CDR3 is TGTGCCTGGAGTACGGGGAGCTCCTACGAGCAGTACTTC.

The chain is built from TRBV6-1 and TRBJ2-1, with 7 bases fitting TRBD2. V shed 7 bases, J shed 1 base, and the junction held 7 bases outside the gene matches. This CDR3 is built from 15 residues. Germline loops: CDR1 MNHNS, CDR2 SASEGT. In DNA, the CDR3 is TGTGCCAGCACCCCAAGGGGAGGGTCCTACAATGAGCAGTTCTTC. Translated, it gives CASTPRGGSYNEQFF.

V and J are TRBV29-1 and TRBJ2-1, with 13 bases identical to TRBD2. Per germline, CDR1 SQVTM and CDR2 ANQGSEA. V gave up 3 bases and J gave up 10 bases; unmatched junction bases: 9. The length of the CDR3 is 15 residues. The CDR3 DNA reads as TGCAGCGTTGAGGGGCAACTAGCGGGGGGGTGGGAGCAGTTCTTC. Its translation is CSVEGQLAGGWEQFF.

J is TRBJ2-3 and V is TRBV5-4, with 7 nucleotides matching TRBD1. This CDR3 spans 13 amino acids. Unmatched junction bases numbered 2, after V lost 4 bases and J lost 3 bases. Germline V gene sequence: CDR1 SGHNT, CDR2 YYREEE (reference sequence). As DNA, the CDR3 is TGTGCCAGCAGCACGGGACAGACAGATACGCAGTATTTT. Translation gives CASSTGQTDTQYF.

The chain links TRBV4-1 to TRBJ2-3; 7 bases fit TRBD2. Germline V gene sequence: CDR1 MGHRA, CDR2 YSYEKL. The CDR3 runs 15 residues. Trimming at V came to 0 bases and at J to 8 bases, leaving 8 bases not matched to a gene. Here the CDR3 DNA reads TGCGCCAGCAGCCAAGATAGCGGGTTGGTGGCTACGCAGTATTTT. As protein: CASSQDSGLVATQYF.

The chain joins TRBV5-1 to TRBJ2-6, with 9 bases matching TRBD1. Germline V gives CDR1 SGHRS, CDR2 YFSETQ. This CDR3 has 16 residues. V shed 2 bases and J 2 bases; nucleotides not matched to a gene: 2. CDR3 sequence reads: CASSFDRGAGANVLTF. CDR3 coding DNA: TGCGCCAGCAGCTTTGACAGGGGGGCTGGGGCCAACGTCCTGACTTTC.

The CDR3 DNA sequence: TGCGCCAGCAGTCCCCGGGACAGGGGCACCCTATGCCCTTACAATGAGCAGTTCTTC. Protein product: CASSPRDRGTLCPYNEQFF. The gene calls are TRBV23-1 and TRBJ2-1; 10 bases fit TRBD1. TRBV23-1 is marked as an open reading frame, function uncertain. The V segment lost 4 bases and the J segment 4 bases; nucleotides outside the gene matches: 16. The CDR3 covers 19 residues.

This chain connects TRBV28 to TRBJ2-7; 10 nucleotides match TRBD2. Germline V gene data show CDR1 as MDHEN and CDR2 as SYDVKM. With 0 bases clipped from V and 5 bases from J, the junction kept 7 bases outside the gene matches. The length of the CDR3 is 16 residues. CDR3 sequence: CASSLWASGSLDEQYF. The CDR3 nucleotides read TGTGCCAGCAGTTTATGGGCTAGCGGGAGTTTGGACGAGCAGTACTTC.

This chain uses TRBV19 with TRBJ1-1; D remains unclear. Germline V gene data show CDR1 as LNHDA and CDR2 as SQIVND (reference sequence). Trimming took 3 bases from V and 1 from J, leaving 6 bases between them. This CDR3 region has 13 residues. The CDR3 bases are TGTGCCAGTAGTATTACAGAGAACACTGAAGCTTTCTTT. As protein: CASSITENTEAFF. Using reference TRBV19 and TRBJ1-1 for the parts outside the CDR3, the full variable domain is DGGITQSPKYLFRKEGQNVTLSCEQNLNHDAMYWYRQDPGQGLRLIYYSQIVNDFQKGDIAEGYSVSREKKESFPLTVTSAQKNPTAFYLCASSITENTEAFFGQGTRLTVV.

In regard to this clone: Additional DNA sequences in this sample encode the identical CDR3. V usage is TRBV5-1 and J usage is TRBJ2-7, with 8 bases lining up with TRBD2. The CDR3 runs 15 residues. With V trimmed by 0 bases and J by 1 base, 3 bases remained unmatched. Per germline, CDR1 SGHRS and CDR2 YFSETQ. The CDR3 region is CASSLVGGGSYEQYF. The CDR3 coding sequence is TGCGCCAGCAGCTTGGTCGGGGGGGGATCCTACGAGCAGTACTTC.

The chain couples TRBV5-1 to TRBJ2-2, with D perhaps matching TRBD1 (6 bases). The CDR3 covers 14 residues. Per germline, CDR1 SGHRS and CDR2 YFSETQ. V lost 8 bases and J 3 bases, leaving 14 bases between the germline ends. The CDR3 loop reads CASRLRGHTGELFF. DNA of the CDR3: TGCGCCAGTCGTCTCAGGGGTCACACCGGGGAGCTGTTTTTT.

About this clone: A read error may account for a junction end that differs from germline. The V gene is TRBV10-3, the J gene TRBJ1-5, with no clear D. This CDR3 is 14 amino acids long. Germline loops: CDR1 ENHRY, CDR2 SYGVKD. This CDR3 reads CAVRDRESNQPQHF. The CDR3 DNA follows: TGTGCCGTCAGAGACCGGGAGAGCAATCAGCCCCAGCATTTT.

This clone showed up just a few times. V gene TRBV11-1 combines with J gene TRBJ1-1, with a tentative D call TRBD1 (6 bases). V was shortened by 5 bases and J by 10 bases, with 17 bases between the two germline ends. The CDR3 covers 13 residues. Germline V gene sequence: CDR1 SGHAT, CDR2 FQDESV (reference sequence). This chain's CDR3 is CASSEGVEGRAFF. CDR3 coding DNA: TGTGCCAGCAGCGAGGGGGTCGAGGGTAGAGCTTTCTTT.